The 10 T cell receptor beta chains reported below all come from one sample, sequenced in a study of primary melanoma T cells and metastatic recurrence (dated by TCRdb to the early 2020s). Preparation of the library involved the immunoSEQ multiplex PCR assay. As stored in TCRdb, this immuneACCESS dataset retains in-frame rearrangements with V and J assigned. A fraction of the clones does not appear; measured against another copy, unresolved V genes explain less than half of the discrepancy, and the remainder lacks a known reason. The sample table shows around 450 clones, and about 80% are seen once. Approximately 24% of the sample is taken by the ten largest. Sequenced: melanoma tumor tissue. These receptors were collected from a human donor with melanoma.

The CDR3, as DNA: TGTGCCATCTCGGCTCTAGCGAAGAATGAGCAGTTCTTC. Encoded protein: CAISALAKNEQFF. The chain employs TRBV6-8 and TRBJ2-1; possibly TRBD2 for D (6 bases). This CDR3 has 13 residues. Germline-derived CDR1 and CDR2 are MNHGY and SAAAGT. V lost 10 bases and J 7 bases, leaving 17 bases between the germline ends.

This CDR3 reads CASRALRATNEKLFF. As DNA, the CDR3 is TGTGCCAGCAGAGCTCTCCGTGCAACTAATGAAAAACTGTTTTTT. The chain is built from TRBV6-8 and TRBJ1-4; D not resolved. The germline V gene has CDR1 MNHGY and CDR2 SAAAGT. Trimming left V 6 bases short and J 0 bases short, with 11 bases between. The CDR3 loop spans 15 amino acids.

This sequence joins TRBV19 and TRBJ1-1; D not resolved. The V end lost 6 bases, the J end lost 11 bases, and 19 bases lay between the germline ends. Looked up from germline, CDR1 is LNHDA and CDR2 is SQIVND (reference sequence). The CDR3 covers 13 residues. The CDR3 loop reads CASRRAAPAQAFF. The CDR3 DNA reads as TGTGCCAGTAGGCGGGCAGCCCCAGCCCAGGCTTTCTTT. Complete variable domain (other parts from reference TRBV19 and TRBJ1-1): DGGITQSPKYLFRKEGQNVTLSCEQNLNHDAMYWYRQDPGQGLRLIYYSQIVNDFQKGDIAEGYSVSREKKESFPLTVTSAQKNPTAFYLCASRRAAPAQAFFGQGTRLTVV.

The chain links TRBV10-2 to TRBJ1-5, with D hard to call. Trimming left V 2 bases short and J 4 bases short, with 6 bases between. Germline values: CDR1 WSHSY, CDR2 SAAADI. The CDR3 contains 13 residues. CDR3 DNA sequence: TGCGCCAGCAGTGAGGAGGCAAATCAGCCCCAGCATTTT. It encodes CASSEEANQPQHF.

The gene calls are TRBV28 and TRBJ2-5; tentative D call: TRBD2 (5 bases). V lost 4 bases to trimming and J lost 7 bases, with 16 bases between them. Germline V lookup: CDR1 MDHEN, CDR2 SYDVKM. This CDR3 has 14 amino acids. The CDR3 loop reads CASSSGSSGWTQYF. In DNA, the CDR3 is TGTGCCAGCAGTTCTGGGAGCTCGGGATGGACCCAGTACTTC.

This sequence joins TRBV12-5 and TRBJ2-2; TRBD2 matches at 7 bases. The CDR3 runs to 13 residues. CDR1 is LGHNT and CDR2 is FRNRAP in the germline V gene. The CDR3: CASQRDNTGELFF. CDR3 in DNA: TGTGCCAGCCAGCGGGATAACACCGGGGAGCTGTTTTTT.

The V and J genes are TRBV6-8 and TRBJ1-4, with a possible D match to TRBD1 (6 bases). This CDR3 spans 13 amino acids. From germline, CDR1 is MNHGY and CDR2 SAAAGT. The V and J ends lost 5 bases and 8 bases respectively, with 12 bases between them. The CDR3 protein is CASSHRVGEKLFF. The CDR3, as DNA: TGTGCCAGCAGTCACAGGGTTGGGGAAAAACTGTTTTTT.

The chain couples TRBV14 to TRBJ2-7; TRBD2 matches 9 bases. This CDR3 spans 14 amino acids. Looked up from germline, CDR1 is SGHDN and CDR2 is FVKESK. The trim removed 6 bases at V and 2 bases at J, leaving 5 bases unmatched. In DNA form, the CDR3 reads TGTGCCAGCAGACCTAGCGGGGCCGCCTACGAGCAGTACTTC. Translating it yields CASRPSGAAYEQYF.

The chain employs TRBV6-8 and TRBJ2-3; D unclear. Looked up from germline, CDR1 is MNHGY and CDR2 is SAAAGT. V was pared by 5 bases and J by 2 bases, with 11 bases between. The length of the CDR3 is 14 residues. The CDR3 DNA is TGTGCCAGCAGTCCTTTCTTAGACACAGATACGCAGTATTTT. Protein product: CASSPFLDTDTQYF.

The rearrangement joins TRBV6-8 to TRBJ1-2; TRBD1 agrees at 7 bases. This CDR3 contains 12 residues. Trimming removed 5 bases from V and 5 bases from J; junction bases left unmatched: 2. Germline assignment: CDR1 MNHGY and CDR2 SAAAGT. CDR3 sequence reads: CASSQQGYGYTF. For the CDR3, the DNA is TGTGCCAGCAGTCAACAGGGGTATGGCTACACCTTC.